The rows below give T cell receptor beta chains drawn from one sample of a study of tumor-infiltrating lymphocytes in primary liver carcinoma. TCRdb itself ran the multiplex PCR reads through MiXCR, one entry per CDR3 protein. The repertoire has about 330,000 distinct CDR3 sequences, around 60% of them found once; the top ten carry 5.5% to 7%. Sequencing used peripheral blood. The source of these receptors is a man aged 40-55 years with primary liver carcinoma and hepatitis B virus infection. CDR3s include the opening cysteine and the closing phenylalanine or tryptophan.

CDR3 protein: CASSSSEPVGGTNTGELFF; J gene: TRBJ2-2; V gene: TRBV9
CDR3 protein: CASRRALAGAKTEAIF; J gene: TRBJ1-1; V gene: TRBV6-6
CDR3 protein: CASSHLGQATYEQYF; J gene: TRBJ2-7; V gene: TRBV6-6
CDR3 protein: CASSLRTESQPQHF; J gene: TRBJ1-5; V gene: TRBV11-2
CDR3 protein: CANSSGPNTGEQFF; J gene: TRBJ2-2; V gene: TRBV6-6
CDR3 protein: CASSFRGGVETQYF; J gene: TRBJ2-5; V gene: TRBV5-4
CDR3 protein: CASSLLHFERDYNEKFF; J gene: TRBJ2-1; V gene: TRBV4-1
CDR3 protein: CASSSPVGAGVDEQFF; J gene: TRBJ2-1; V gene: TRBV5-1
CDR3 protein: CASSRTLKGYGYTF; J gene: TRBJ1-2; V gene: TRBV5-4
CDR3 protein: CASRTGDPTNERLFF; J gene: TRBJ1-4; V gene: TRBV6-1
CDR3 protein: CASSWSMKAYNEQFF; J gene: TRBJ2-1; V gene: TRBV6-5
CDR3 protein: CAISVRTSDSYVQYF; J gene: TRBJ2-7; V gene: TRBV10-3
CDR3 protein: CASSLVGLNTEELLF; J gene: TRBJ2-2; V gene: TRBV11-2
CDR3 protein: CATSASRDSLTQETQYF; J gene: TRBJ2-5; V gene: TRBV24-1
CDR3 protein: CASSCSAQETKYF; J gene: TRBJ2-5; V gene: TRBV11-2
CDR3 protein: CASRSSYEQYF; J gene: TRBJ2-7; V gene: TRBV25-1
CDR3 protein: CAFSLMWAGDHEQYF; J gene: TRBJ2-7; V gene: TRBV11-1
CDR3 protein: CATSPRQINQPQHF; J gene: TRBJ1-5; V gene: TRBV15
CDR3 protein: CASSLAVGGSYEQYF; J gene: TRBJ2-7; V gene: TRBV12-3/TRBV12-4
CDR3 protein: CASSGGPDRGFSGANVLTF; J gene: TRBJ2-6; V gene: TRBV12-3/TRBV12-4
CDR3 protein: CASSQDRGLAGAPYSEQFF; J gene: TRBJ2-1; V gene: TRBV4-3
CDR3 protein: CASGQDSRTTDTQYF; J gene: TRBJ2-3; V gene: TRBV4-2
CDR3 protein: CASTYSLAGWGFVGELFF; J gene: TRBJ2-2; V gene: TRBV6-2/TRBV6-3
CDR3 protein: CASSYSTAGGGETQYF; J gene: TRBJ2-5; V gene: TRBV6-6
CDR3 protein: CASSLGRDNPGGEAFF; J gene: TRBJ1-1; V gene: TRBV11-2
CDR3 protein: CASSFLSGRDCEQYF; J gene: TRBJ2-7; V gene: TRBV11-2
CDR3 protein: CASSRAGGYRDTEAFF; J gene: TRBJ1-1; V gene: TRBV5-6
CDR3 protein: CSARDPITAYIQYF; J gene: TRBJ2-4; V gene: TRBV20-1
CDR3 protein: CASRLSTDTQYF; J gene: TRBJ2-3; V gene: TRBV6-6
CDR3 protein: CASSSRTGDYSNQPQHF; J gene: TRBJ1-5; V gene: TRBV6-6
CDR3 protein: CATSRSPEADNEQFF; J gene: TRBJ2-1; V gene: TRBV15
CDR3 protein: CASSVGGWSDNEQFF; J gene: TRBJ2-1; V gene: TRBV9
CDR3 protein: CASNQRTLPGTSGKRSTDTQYF; J gene: TRBJ2-3; V gene: TRBV14
CDR3 protein: CESSLDGWSTGYTF; J gene: TRBJ1-2; V gene: TRBV11-2
CDR3 protein: CASSQAKGLAGVIDAGELFF; J gene: TRBJ2-2; V gene: TRBV4-1
CDR3 protein: CAWSEDSGSSDTQYF; J gene: TRBJ2-3; V gene: TRBV30
CDR3 protein: CASSYSGDGSYEQYF; J gene: TRBJ2-7; V gene: TRBV6-5
CDR3 protein: CASSLNRGSGYTF; J gene: TRBJ1-2; V gene: TRBV28
CDR3 protein: CASSSTGGPEYTDTQYF; J gene: TRBJ2-3; V gene: TRBV6-5
CDR3 protein: CASSLGRPSYNELLF; J gene: TRBJ2-1; V gene: TRBV11-2
CDR3 protein: CASSLAPTGGDEKLFF; J gene: TRBJ1-4; V gene: TRBV5-4
CDR3 protein: CASSVGQGAWEQYF; J gene: TRBJ2-7; V gene: TRBV2
CDR3 protein: CASSSRTSGENIQYF; J gene: TRBJ2-4; V gene: TRBV11-1
CDR3 protein: CVSSEALFVYF; J gene: TRBJ2-5; V gene: TRBV6-1
CDR3 protein: CANSLGKLRTDTQYF; J gene: TRBJ2-3; V gene: TRBV5-1
CDR3 protein: CASSLGSSGFVQEAQYF; J gene: TRBJ2-5; V gene: TRBV12-3/TRBV12-4